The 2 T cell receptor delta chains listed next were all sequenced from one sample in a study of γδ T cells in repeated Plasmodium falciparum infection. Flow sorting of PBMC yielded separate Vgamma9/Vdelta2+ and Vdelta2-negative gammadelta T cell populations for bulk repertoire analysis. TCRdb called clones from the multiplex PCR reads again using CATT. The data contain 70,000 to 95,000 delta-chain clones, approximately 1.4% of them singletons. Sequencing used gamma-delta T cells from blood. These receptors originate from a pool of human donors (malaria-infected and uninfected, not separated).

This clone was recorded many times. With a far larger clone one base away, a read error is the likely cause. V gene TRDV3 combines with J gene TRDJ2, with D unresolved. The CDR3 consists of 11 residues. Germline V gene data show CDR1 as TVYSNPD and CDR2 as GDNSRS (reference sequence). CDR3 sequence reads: CAAPLTARLFF. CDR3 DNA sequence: TGTGCTGCTCCTTTGACAGCACGACTCTTCTTT. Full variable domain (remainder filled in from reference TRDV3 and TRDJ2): CDKVTQSSPDQTVASGSEVVLLCTYDTVYSNPDLFWYRIRPDYSFQFVFYGDNSRSEGADFTQGRFSVKHILTQKAFHLVISPVRTEDSATYYCAAPLTARLFFGKGTQLIVEP.

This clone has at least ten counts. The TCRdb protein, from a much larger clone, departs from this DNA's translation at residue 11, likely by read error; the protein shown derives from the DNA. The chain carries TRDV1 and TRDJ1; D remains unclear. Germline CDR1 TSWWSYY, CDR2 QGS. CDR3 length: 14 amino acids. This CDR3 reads CALGDLTSADRLIF. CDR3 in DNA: TGTGCTCTTGGGGATTTAACCAGTGCCGATAGACTCATCTTT.